This is a list of T cell receptor beta chains from one sample in a study of T cells in Graves' hyperthyroidism and ophthalmopathy. TCRdb independently ran MiXCR on the multiplex PCR reads; one entry per CDR3 protein. The repertoire holds around 190,000 distinct CDR3 sequences, roughly a sixth seen once, with roughly 50% in the top ten. What was sequenced was blood. The receptors stem from a woman aged 45-59 years with Graves' hyperthyroidism. Each CDR3 is given with its conserved first and last residue. A D gene is named only where the DNA matches it firmly. Clone size is shown for a subset of rows, as once, few, many or a class of expanded clone.

D gene,clone size,J gene,V gene,CDR3 DNA,CDR3 protein
TRBD1,many,TRBJ1-1,TRBV11-2,TGTGCCACCCGGGGACAGGGAATACCGTGGGCTTTCTTT,CATRGQGIPWAFF
TRBD2,NA,TRBJ2-1,TRBV2,TGTGCCAGCAGTTTAGGTCTAGCGGGAGAACCAAGCTACAATGAGCAGTTCTTC,CASSLGLAGEPSYNEQFF
NA,NA,TRBJ2-7,TRBV18,TGTGCCAGCTCAACATGGGGCGGCCGCGGAACCTACGAGCAGTACTTC,CASSTWGGRGTYEQYF
NA,many,TRBJ1-1,TRBV30,TGTGCCTGGAGTGGGACAAGCTGGGGCACTGAAGCTTTCTTT,CAWSGTSWGTEAFF
TRBD2,many,TRBJ2-1,TRBV19,TGTGCCAGCCGGGACTACGCCACCTCCTACAATGAGCAGTTCTTC,CASRDYATSYNEQFF
TRBD2,NA,TRBJ2-1,TRBV2,TGTGCCAGCAGACCCACTAGCGGGAGTTCGTCCTACAATGAGCAGTTCTTC,CASRPTSGSSSYNEQFF
TRBD2,few,TRBJ2-1,TRBV27,TGTGCCAGCAGCCAAGATTTAATCCGGTCTAGCGGGAGTTCCTACAATGAGCAGTTCTTC,CASSQDLIRSSGSSYNEQFF
NA,NA,TRBJ1-2,TRBV5-1,TGCGCCAGCAGCCCCGAAACCTTTAACTATGGCTACACCTTC,CASSPETFNYGYTF
NA,NA,TRBJ2-3,TRBV6-1,TGTGCCAGCAGCCCCGGAGTGAGGTCTCAGAATACGCAGTATTTT,CASSPGVRSQNTQYF
TRBD2,few,TRBJ2-7,TRBV3-1,TGTGCCAGCAGCCAAGAAGGACTAGCGGGCGAGCAGTACTTC,CASSQEGLAGEQYF
NA,many,TRBJ2-1,TRBV12-3/TRBV12-4,TGTGCCAGCAGTTTCCTCAATGAGCAGTTCTTC,CASSFLNEQFF
TRBD1,NA,TRBJ1-2,TRBV7-9,TGTGCCAGCAGCCCTTGGGACAGCCAGTTGTGGGGTGGCTACACCTTC,CASSPWDSQLWGGYTF
TRBD1,many,TRBJ2-5,TRBV10-3,TGTGCCATCAGTGGGCCACCGGGACAGGGGGACCCTATCCAAGAGACCCAGTACTTC,CAISGPPGQGDPIQETQYF
NA,NA,TRBJ1-2,TRBV3-1,TGTGCCAGCAGCCATATCGGGCAGCTCGAACGGGGCTACACCTTC,CASSHIGQLERGYTF